These 19 T cell receptor beta chains share one sample of origin, sequenced in a study of blood T cell repertoires in COVID-19. Some clones are missing from TCRdb's copy, which holds only in-frame ones; the method was immunoSEQ multiplex PCR. Of 250,000 to 300,000 clones detected, 75% to 90% appear once; the ten largest clones hold about 1.7%. The material sequenced was PBMCs or T cells enriched from blood (not recorded which). The receptors were gathered from a woman in her thirties or forties who had recovered from COVID-19.

CDR3 residues: CASSLSGQEYTEAFF. As DNA, the CDR3 is TGTGCCAGCAGCCTCTCGGGACAGGAGTACACTGAAGCTTTCTTT. V is TRBV25-1 and J is TRBJ1-1; the match to TRBD1 covers 8 bases. Germline V gene lookup returns CDR1 MGHDK and CDR2 SYGVNS. V was pared by 6 bases and J by 3 bases, with 9 bases of the junction left unmatched. This CDR3 has 15 amino acids.

The J gene is TRBJ1-2, the V gene TRBV6-5; 11 bases line up with TRBD1. J gave up 4 bases and V 6 bases, and 7 bases lay outside the gene matches. Germline CDR1 MNHEY, CDR2 SVGAGI. This CDR3 has 15 amino acids. The CDR3 region is CASSFRTGGGYGYTF. The DNA of the CDR3 is TGTGCCAGCAGCTTCCGGACAGGGGGCGGCTATGGCTACACCTTC.

This sequence joins TRBV5-1 and TRBJ1-1; D is undetermined. V gave up 5 bases and J gave up 7 bases, with 15 bases separating them. This CDR3 has 13 residues. The germline V gene has CDR1 SGHRS and CDR2 YFSETQ. DNA of the CDR3: TGCGCCAGCAGGTGGACCGGAGGTTTTGAAGCTTTCTTT. Translated: CASRWTGGFEAFF.

This clone turned up a few times. The chain joins TRBV5-1 to TRBJ2-7; a weak D match, TRBD1 (6 bases). The germline CDR1 and CDR2 sequences are SGHRS and YFSETQ. This CDR3 contains 16 residues. V was clipped by 3 bases and J by 0 bases, with 16 bases between them. CDR3 sequence: CASSSAAGTNSYEQYF. The CDR3 DNA reads as TGCGCCAGCAGCTCAGCTGCCGGGACAAACTCCTACGAGCAGTACTTC.

Here the CDR3 reads CASSQTGAENTIYF. CDR3 sequence (DNA): TGTGCCAGCAGTCAGACAGGGGCAGAAAACACCATATATTTT. The V and J genes are TRBV6-5 and TRBJ1-3; 8 nucleotides line up with TRBD1. With V trimmed by 5 bases and J by 6 bases, 6 bases remained unmatched. This CDR3 is 14 amino acids long. Germline V gene lookup returns CDR1 MNHEY and CDR2 SVGAGI.

The V call is TRBV19, the J call TRBJ1-4; D is uncertain. The CDR3 is 13 residues long. Germline CDR1 and CDR2: LNHDA and SQIVND (reference sequence). Trimming stripped 5 bases from V and 7 bases from J, with 11 bases between. The CDR3, as DNA: TGTGCCAGTAGTGCACAGTCCTCTGAAAAACTGTTTTTT. It specifies CASSAQSSEKLFF.

The chain is built from TRBV5-1 and TRBJ1-2, with 11 bases aligning to TRBD1. This CDR3 spans 14 amino acids. V gave up 1 base and J gave up 8 bases; unmatched junction bases: 4. Germline-derived CDR1 and CDR2 are SGHRS and YFSETQ. CDR3 loop: CASSLLGQGGGYTF. In DNA form, the CDR3 reads TGCGCCAGCAGCTTGTTGGGACAGGGGGGCGGCTACACCTTC.

The sample holds many counts of this clone. The chain is built from TRBV18 and TRBJ1-5, with D possibly TRBD1 on 5 matching bases. Germline-derived CDR1 and CDR2 are KGHSH and LQKENI. The CDR3 has 13 amino acids. V lost 6 bases and J 5 bases, leaving 11 bases between the germline ends. CDR3 protein: CASSGREDQPQHF. CDR3 bases: TGTGCCAGCTCGGGCAGGGAGGATCAGCCCCAGCATTTT.

The rearrangement joins TRBV6-2 or TRBV6-3 to TRBJ1-2; maybe TRBD1 (6 bases). The CDR3 extends over 18 amino acids. The V gene lost 4 bases and the J gene lost 0 bases, with 21 bases spanning the gap. Germline values: CDR1 MNHEY, CDR2 SVGEGT. CDR3 coding DNA: TGTGCCAGCAGTTCTCCGCCAGGACAGTGGGCCGCTAACTATGGCTACACCTTC. Translating gives CASSSPPGQWAANYGYTF.

This clone was found once. The CDR3 DNA follows: TGTGCCAGCACCGTGACAGGGGGCCTTTGGGGGAACACTGAAGCTTTCTTT. This sequence encodes CASTVTGGLWGNTEAFF. The rearrangement links TRBV11-2 to TRBJ1-1; 10 bases are a match to TRBD1. After removal of 7 bases from V and 1 base from J, the junction contained 12 bases not matched to a gene. The germline CDR1 and CDR2 sequences are SGHAT and FQNNGV. CDR3 length: 17 amino acids.

This chain connects TRBV6-5 to TRBJ1-2; D perhaps matches TRBD1 (5 bases). Per germline, CDR1 MNHEY and CDR2 SVGAGI. This CDR3 is 13 amino acids long. V lost 0 bases and J lost 8, with 10 bases in between. CDR3 amino acids: CASSYSARGGYTF. The CDR3 coding sequence is TGTGCCAGCAGTTACTCGGCGCGGGGGGGCTACACCTTC.

The V call is TRBV28, the J call TRBJ1-2; 10 bases line up with TRBD1. CDR1 MDHEN and CDR2 SYDVKM come from the germline V gene. V lost 6 bases to trimming and J lost 8 bases; unmatched junction nucleotides: 9. The CDR3 runs 14 residues. DNA of the CDR3: TGTGCCAGCAGACTCGGGACAGGGGAGGAGGGCTACACCTTC. Amino acid sequence: CASRLGTGEEGYTF.

This clone was counted a single time. V usage is TRBV7-2 and J usage is TRBJ1-4, with 8 bases fitting TRBD1. Trimming at V came to 5 bases and at J to 7 bases, leaving 9 bases not matched to a gene. CDR3 length: 15 residues. Germline CDR1 and CDR2: SGHTA and FQGNSA. CDR3 in DNA: TGTGCCAGCAGCGCTCAGGGGGCGCAGGGTGAAAAACTGTTTTTT. This codes for CASSAQGAQGEKLFF.

The V gene is TRBV5-1, the J gene TRBJ2-3; 13 bases align to TRBD2. The junction had 2 bases not matched to a gene; V was cut back by 6 bases and J by 4 bases. CDR1 is SGHRS, CDR2 YFSETQ, per germline. This CDR3 spans 14 amino acids. CDR3 bases: TGCGCCAGCACACTAGCGGGAGGGCCAGATACGCAGTATTTT. It is translated as CASTLAGGPDTQYF.

The chain uses TRBV6-5 and TRBJ1-5; no clear D. Trimming pared 8 bases from V and 2 bases from J, leaving 10 bases between. CDR3 size: 13 residues. The V gene's germline CDR1 is MNHEY and CDR2 SVGAGI. The chain's CDR3 is CASAPGGNQPQHF. CDR3 coding DNA: TGTGCCAGCGCTCCCGGGGGCAATCAGCCCCAGCATTTT.

V and J are TRBV4-1 and TRBJ1-6, with D unresolved. Germline assignment: CDR1 MGHRA and CDR2 YSYEKL. The CDR3 runs to 13 residues. Trimming took off 0 bases at V and 12 bases at J, with 9 bases between the two ends. CDR3 bases: TGCGCCAGCAGCCAAGAACTGCGTGGACCCCTCCACTTT. Protein: CASSQELRGPLHF.

This sequence joins TRBV4-1 and TRBJ2-2; 8 bases are a match to TRBD1. J lost 6 bases, V lost 1 base, and 16 bases had no gene match. The germline V gene encodes CDR1 MGHRA and CDR2 YSYEKL. CDR3 size: 19 residues. The CDR3 nucleotides are TGCGCCAGCAGCCAAGTACTAAGGAGACAGGGGTGGCGTGCCGGGGAGCTGTTTTTT. It codes for CASSQVLRRQGWRAGELFF.

The chain joins TRBV5-1 to TRBJ1-3, with D unresolved. Trimming cost V 0 bases and J 0 bases, with 10 bases left between them. From germline, CDR1 is SGHRS and CDR2 YFSETQ. The length of the CDR3 is 16 residues. CDR3 protein: CASSLAGPTSGNTIYF. Written as DNA, the CDR3 is TGCGCCAGCAGCTTGGCAGGCCCAACCTCTGGAAACACCATATATTTT.

The rearrangement joins TRBV6-5 to TRBJ2-7; D uncertain. V dropped 7 bases and J dropped 0 bases, with 16 bases sitting between them. The length of the CDR3 is 15 residues. Germline CDR1 is MNHEY and CDR2 is SVGAGI. CDR3 residues: CASTEVFPSSYEQYF. The CDR3, as DNA: TGTGCCAGCACCGAGGTTTTCCCATCCTCCTACGAGCAGTACTTC.